These 13 T cell receptor beta chains were all obtained from the same sample, sequenced in a study of cytomegalovirus exposure and HLA in healthy donors. PCR involved 60 Vbeta and 13 Jbeta primers. Clones were read by immunoSEQ multiplex PCR, and TCRdb kept only the in-frame ones, dropping some. The sample has 200,000 to 250,000 clones; around 85% are singletons. Sample: PBMCs. Receptors were obtained from a man over 45 in good health and CMV-seronegative.

The V and J genes are TRBV27 and TRBJ2-7; weak D call: TRBD1 (6 bases). Trimming left V 3 bases short and J 3 bases short, with 15 bases between. This CDR3 contains 15 residues. Germline V gene lookup returns CDR1 MNHEY and CDR2 SMNVEV (reference sequence). CDR3: CASSFSWGQLYEQYF. As DNA, the CDR3 is TGTGCCAGCAGTTTTTCGTGGGGGCAGCTCTACGAGCAGTACTTC.

In this sample, this clone turned up once. This sequence joins TRBV7-2 and TRBJ1-4, with unresolved D. Deletions cut 7 bases from V and 7 bases from J, with 19 bases between. CDR1 is SGHTA, CDR2 FQGNSA, per germline. This CDR3 has 15 residues. The CDR3 loop is CASTPRVVIGEKLFF. The CDR3 DNA follows: TGTGCCAGCACCCCGAGGGTCGTAATAGGTGAAAAACTGTTTTTT. Based on the CDR3 plus reference TRBV7-2 and TRBJ1-4, the full variable domain is GAGVSQSPSNKVTEKGKDVELRCDPISGHTALYWYRQSLGQGLEFLIYFQGNSAPDKSGLPSDRFSAERTGGSVSTLTIQRTQQEDSAVYLCASTPRVVIGEKLFFGSGTQLSVL.

This clone has a single count. This chain joins TRBV5-1 and TRBJ2-2, with D perhaps TRBD2 (6 bases). Trimming removed 5 bases at V and 9 bases at J, with 23 bases between. Germline assignment: CDR1 SGHRS and CDR2 YFSETQ. The CDR3 consists of 16 residues. Here the CDR3 reads CASSTDREQKVRELFF. In DNA form, the CDR3 reads TGCGCCAGCAGTACCGACCGGGAGCAGAAGGTCAGGGAGCTGTTTTTT. Full variable domain (outside the CDR3, taken from reference TRBV5-1 and TRBJ2-2): KAGVTQTPRYLIKTRGQQVTLSCSPISGHRSVSWYQQTPGQGLQFLFEYFSETQRNKGNFPGRFSGRQFSNSRSEMNVSTLELGDSALYLCASSTDREQKVRELFFGEGSRLTVL.

The J gene is TRBJ2-7, the V gene TRBV19, with 11 nucleotides matching TRBD2. Losses at the gene ends were 3 bases for V and 4 bases for J; bases not matched to a gene: 11. The CDR3 loop spans 17 amino acids. The germline V gene encodes CDR1 LNHDA and CDR2 SQIVND (reference sequence). CDR3 bases: TGTGCCAGTAGTATTATAGCGGGAGGGCCCTCCGGATACGAGCAGTACTTC. Its protein is CASSIIAGGPSGYEQYF.

V usage is TRBV5-1 and J usage is TRBJ2-2; TRBD2 is a possible D gene (6 bases). The V gene lost 0 bases and the J gene lost 1 base, with 7 bases spanning the gap. This CDR3 region has 15 residues. Germline assignment: CDR1 SGHRS and CDR2 YFSETQ. DNA of the CDR3: TGCGCCAGCAGCTTGGGGACTAAGAACACCGGGGAGCTGTTTTTT. Translation: CASSLGTKNTGELFF.

The chain links TRBV7-9 to TRBJ1-5; TRBD1 agrees at 8 bases. The CDR3 sequence is 14 residues long. Germline trimming cut 6 bases from V and 8 bases from J; bases unmatched to any gene: 9. CDR1 and CDR2 (germline): SEHNR, FQNEAQ (reference sequence). CDR3 sequence (DNA): TGTGCCAGCAGTCCCGGACAGGGAGAAGAGCCCCAGCATTTT. It translates to CASSPGQGEEPQHF.

This rearrangement joins TRBV11-2 to TRBJ1-3, with D possibly matching TRBD1 (5 bases). The CDR3 has 17 residues. Germline V lookup: CDR1 SGHAT, CDR2 FQNNGV. Trimming removed 6 bases from V and 2 bases from J, with 20 bases in between. The chain's CDR3 is CASRPMGGAFPGNTIYF. In DNA, the CDR3 is TGTGCCAGCAGACCTATGGGGGGAGCTTTCCCTGGAAACACCATATATTTT.

The sample holds one count of this clone. V is TRBV2 and J is TRBJ1-5; 8 positions agree with TRBD1. The V gene's germline CDR1 is SNHLY and CDR2 FYNNEI. The CDR3 runs 15 residues. With V trimmed by 3 bases and J by 4 bases, 5 bases remained unmatched. The CDR3 DNA reads as TGTGCCAGCAGTGAGCGGACAGGGTGGAATCAGCCCCAGCATTTT. This gives the protein CASSERTGWNQPQHF. Variable domain in full (rest from reference TRBV2 and TRBJ1-5): EPEVTQTPSHQVTQMGQEVILRCVPISNHLYFYWYRQILGQKVEFLVSFYNNEISEKSEIFDDQFSVERPDGSNFTLKIRSTKLEDSAMYFCASSERTGWNQPQHFGDGTRLSIL.

This clone has a handful of counts. The V call is TRBV19, the J call TRBJ2-5, with D maybe TRBD1 (6 bases). CDR1 is LNHDA and CDR2 is SQIVND in the germline V gene (reference sequence). This CDR3 spans 14 amino acids. V shed 6 bases and J shed 0 bases, with 11 bases lying between them. For the CDR3, the DNA is TGTGCCAGTAGACCCGGACAGAACCAAGAGACCCAGTACTTC. It codes for CASRPGQNQETQYF.

The chain links TRBV19 to TRBJ2-1; 14 bases are shared with TRBD2. Losses at the gene ends were 5 bases for V and 1 base for J; bases not matched to a gene: 1. CDR1 and CDR2 (germline): LNHDA, SQIVND (reference sequence). This CDR3 contains 16 residues. The CDR3 DNA is TGTGCCAGTAGTCGGACTAGCGGGGGGTCCTACAATGAGCAGTTCTTC. It is translated as CASSRTSGGSYNEQFF.

This clone was seen a handful of times. This rearrangement joins TRBV7-3 to TRBJ2-7, with D tentatively TRBD2 (6 bases). The germline V gene encodes CDR1 SGHTA and CDR2 FQGTGA. The CDR3 is made up of 12 amino acids. The V gene lost 2 bases and the J gene lost 5 bases, with 7 bases spanning the gap. The CDR3 DNA reads as TGTGCCAGCAGCTTAGGAGGGGACGAGCAGTACTTC. Translated: CASSLGGDEQYF. Complete variable domain (other parts from reference TRBV7-3 and TRBJ2-7): GAGVSQTPSNKVTEKGKYVELRCDPISGHTALYWYRQSLGQGPEFLIYFQGTGAADDSGLPNDRFFAVRPEGSVSTLKIQRTERGDSAVYLCASSLGGDEQYFGPGTRLTVT.

This clone was detected only a few times. The J gene is TRBJ2-2, the V gene TRBV12-5, with D possibly matching TRBD2 (5 bases). V was trimmed by 1 base and J by 6 bases, leaving 36 bases between them. In germline, CDR1 is LGHNT, CDR2 FRNRAP. The CDR3 is made up of 23 amino acids. The CDR3 DNA reads TGTGCTAGTGGTTTGGCCCTACGCGAATTGACCCTCCTTGCCGGCGGGTTACCCGGGGAGCTGTTTTTT. It is translated as CASGLALRELTLLAGGLPGELFF.

The chain couples TRBV5-1 to TRBJ2-7, with TRBD2 matching 12 bases. Per germline, CDR1 SGHRS and CDR2 YFSETQ. The CDR3 covers 14 residues. Trimming at V came to 4 bases and at J to 4 bases, leaving 3 bases not matched to a gene. CDR3 residues: CASSKTSGSYEQYF. The CDR3 DNA follows: TGCGCCAGCAGCAAGACTAGCGGGAGTTACGAGCAGTACTTC.